The 14 T cell receptor beta chains presented below share a single source sample, sequenced in a study of CD8 T cells in Susac syndrome. A quantity of about 0.45 to 1 ug RNA underwent reverse transcription using random hexamers. One entry per CDR3 protein, called by TCRdb with MiXCR from the immunoSEQ multiplex PCR reads. The sample lists about 300,000 distinct CDR3 sequences; around nine tenths were seen once. What was sequenced was CD8+ T cells from PBMCs. These receptors were obtained from a human donor with multiple sclerosis.

The chain joins TRBV9 to TRBJ2-3; possibly TRBD2 for D (5 bases). CDR3 size: 15 residues. The germline V gene encodes CDR1 SGDLS and CDR2 YYNGEE. Trimming took 6 bases from V and 0 from J, leaving 14 bases between them. Here the CDR3 DNA reads TGTGCCAGCACCCTAGAGGGTCTCAGCACAGATACGCAGTATTTT. Protein product: CASTLEGLSTDTQYF.

This rearrangement joins TRBV30 to TRBJ2-2; the D call may be TRBD1 or TRBD2 (6 bases each). Deletions cut 5 bases from V and 3 bases from J, with 10 bases between. This CDR3 has 13 residues. In germline, CDR1 is GTSNPN, CDR2 SVGIG (reference sequence). The CDR3 DNA reads TGTGCCTGGGAGGGGGGAGACACCGGGGAGCTGTTTTTT. It translates to CAWEGGDTGELFF.

This sequence joins TRBV28 and TRBJ2-7; D is unclear. This CDR3 comprises 15 residues. Germline values: CDR1 MDHEN, CDR2 SYDVKM. The V and J ends lost 2 bases and 2 bases respectively, with 13 bases between them. Here the CDR3 DNA reads TGTGCCAGCAGTTTAGAATCACAAAACCCCTACGAGCAGTACTTC. It translates to CASSLESQNPYEQYF.

This clonotype was seen once. The chain is built from TRBV3-1 and TRBJ2-6; D gene uncertain. The CDR3 runs 16 residues. Per germline, CDR1 LGHDT and CDR2 YNNKEL (reference sequence). Between the trimmed V and J ends, which lost 4 bases and 4 bases, there was a span of 14 bases. The CDR3 region has the DNA TGTGCCAGCAGCCCCCAGATAGGGTCCGGGGCCAACGTCCTGACTTTC. Translating gives CASSPQIGSGANVLTF.

The count of this clonotype is one. V is TRBV28 and J is TRBJ2-7; 12 nucleotides agree with TRBD2. Germline V gives CDR1 MDHEN, CDR2 SYDVKM. The CDR3 is 16 residues long. V shed 5 bases, J shed 3 bases, and the junction held 8 bases outside the gene matches. The CDR3 sequence: CASSPSWGLAGYEQYF. CDR3 nucleotide sequence: TGTGCCAGCAGTCCCTCCTGGGGACTAGCGGGCTACGAGCAGTACTTC.

The chain links TRBV5-1 to TRBJ2-7; D is possibly TRBD2 (7 bases). The CDR3 length is 14 residues. V was pared by 5 bases and J by 0 bases, with 12 bases between. Germline V gene data show CDR1 as SGHRS and CDR2 as YFSETQ. The DNA for the CDR3 is TGCGCCAGCAGGAGGGGGGGGACCTCCTACGAGCAGTACTTC. It translates to CASRRGGTSYEQYF.

The rearrangement links TRBV5-4 to TRBJ2-7, with 7 bases lining up with TRBD1. The CDR3 is 13 amino acids. V shed 4 bases and J 3 bases; nucleotides not matched to a gene: 4. Germline-derived CDR1 and CDR2 are SGHNT and YYREEE (reference sequence). CDR3: CASSRGDSYEQYF. The CDR3 region has the DNA TGTGCCAGCAGCCGAGGGGACAGCTACGAGCAGTACTTC.

In the case of this clonotype: One junction end disagrees with the germline gene, perhaps due to a read error. V usage is TRBV2 and J usage is TRBJ1-1; no definite D call. CDR1 and CDR2 from the germline V gene are SNHLY and FYNNEI. The CDR3 is 15 amino acids. Written as DNA, the CDR3 is TGTGCCAGCAGAGAAGGGCGTCTAGGGAACACTGAAGCTTTCTTT. This encodes CASREGRLGNTEAFF.

The chain uses TRBV27 and TRBJ1-2; tentative D call: TRBD1 (5 bases). Germline V gene sequence: CDR1 MNHEY, CDR2 SMNVEV (reference sequence). This CDR3 region has 15 residues. V gave up 5 bases and J gave up 0 bases, with 13 bases separating them. The CDR3 protein is CASSQRGSPNYGYTF. For the CDR3, the DNA is TGTGCCAGCAGTCAGCGGGGCTCCCCTAACTATGGCTACACCTTC.

The chain couples TRBV7-8 to TRBJ2-5; possibly TRBD2 for D (5 bases). This CDR3 is 14 amino acids long. Looked up from germline, CDR1 is SGHVS and CDR2 is FQNEAQ. Trimming pared 1 base from V and 1 base from J, leaving 7 bases between. CDR3 sequence (DNA): TGTGCCAGCAGCTTAGTTAGCGCCCAAGAGACCCAGTACTTC. This encodes CASSLVSAQETQYF.

The chain recombines TRBV12-3 or TRBV12-4 with TRBJ2-5; 8 bases are a match to TRBD2. This CDR3 spans 13 amino acids. V lost 7 bases to trimming and J lost 5 bases; unmatched junction nucleotides: 6. The CDR3 DNA reads TGTGCCAGCACCTCAGCGGGGGAGGAGACCCAGTACTTC. It specifies CASTSAGEETQYF.

This clonotype came up once. The rearrangement uses TRBV6-4 and TRBJ2-1; D remains ambiguous. The CDR3 has 13 amino acids. Trimming removed 3 bases at V and 7 bases at J, with 10 bases between. Per germline, CDR1 MRHNA and CDR2 SNTAGT. CDR3 protein: CASSEDDQNEQFF. The DNA of the CDR3 is TGTGCCAGCAGTGAGGATGACCAAAATGAGCAGTTCTTC.

This clonotype has a single count. The chain couples TRBV28 to TRBJ2-7; the D gene is possibly TRBD2 (6 bases). The CDR3 spans 14 residues. Trimming took 5 bases from V and 3 from J, leaving 14 bases between them. CDR1 MDHEN and CDR2 SYDVKM come from the germline V gene. The CDR3 sequence: CASSLRDFVYEQYF. CDR3 nucleotides: TGTGCCAGCAGTCTTCGGGACTTCGTCTACGAGCAGTACTTC.

This chain joins TRBV4-3 and TRBJ2-6; the match to TRBD1 covers 9 bases. With V trimmed by 3 bases and J by 1 base, 7 bases remained unmatched. The CDR3 length is 18 residues. Germline loops: CDR1 LGHNA, CDR2 YSLEER. The CDR3 DNA reads TGCGCCAGCAGCCAGGGGGGACAGGGACCATCTGGGGCCAACGTCCTGACTTTC. This translates into CASSQGGQGPSGANVLTF.